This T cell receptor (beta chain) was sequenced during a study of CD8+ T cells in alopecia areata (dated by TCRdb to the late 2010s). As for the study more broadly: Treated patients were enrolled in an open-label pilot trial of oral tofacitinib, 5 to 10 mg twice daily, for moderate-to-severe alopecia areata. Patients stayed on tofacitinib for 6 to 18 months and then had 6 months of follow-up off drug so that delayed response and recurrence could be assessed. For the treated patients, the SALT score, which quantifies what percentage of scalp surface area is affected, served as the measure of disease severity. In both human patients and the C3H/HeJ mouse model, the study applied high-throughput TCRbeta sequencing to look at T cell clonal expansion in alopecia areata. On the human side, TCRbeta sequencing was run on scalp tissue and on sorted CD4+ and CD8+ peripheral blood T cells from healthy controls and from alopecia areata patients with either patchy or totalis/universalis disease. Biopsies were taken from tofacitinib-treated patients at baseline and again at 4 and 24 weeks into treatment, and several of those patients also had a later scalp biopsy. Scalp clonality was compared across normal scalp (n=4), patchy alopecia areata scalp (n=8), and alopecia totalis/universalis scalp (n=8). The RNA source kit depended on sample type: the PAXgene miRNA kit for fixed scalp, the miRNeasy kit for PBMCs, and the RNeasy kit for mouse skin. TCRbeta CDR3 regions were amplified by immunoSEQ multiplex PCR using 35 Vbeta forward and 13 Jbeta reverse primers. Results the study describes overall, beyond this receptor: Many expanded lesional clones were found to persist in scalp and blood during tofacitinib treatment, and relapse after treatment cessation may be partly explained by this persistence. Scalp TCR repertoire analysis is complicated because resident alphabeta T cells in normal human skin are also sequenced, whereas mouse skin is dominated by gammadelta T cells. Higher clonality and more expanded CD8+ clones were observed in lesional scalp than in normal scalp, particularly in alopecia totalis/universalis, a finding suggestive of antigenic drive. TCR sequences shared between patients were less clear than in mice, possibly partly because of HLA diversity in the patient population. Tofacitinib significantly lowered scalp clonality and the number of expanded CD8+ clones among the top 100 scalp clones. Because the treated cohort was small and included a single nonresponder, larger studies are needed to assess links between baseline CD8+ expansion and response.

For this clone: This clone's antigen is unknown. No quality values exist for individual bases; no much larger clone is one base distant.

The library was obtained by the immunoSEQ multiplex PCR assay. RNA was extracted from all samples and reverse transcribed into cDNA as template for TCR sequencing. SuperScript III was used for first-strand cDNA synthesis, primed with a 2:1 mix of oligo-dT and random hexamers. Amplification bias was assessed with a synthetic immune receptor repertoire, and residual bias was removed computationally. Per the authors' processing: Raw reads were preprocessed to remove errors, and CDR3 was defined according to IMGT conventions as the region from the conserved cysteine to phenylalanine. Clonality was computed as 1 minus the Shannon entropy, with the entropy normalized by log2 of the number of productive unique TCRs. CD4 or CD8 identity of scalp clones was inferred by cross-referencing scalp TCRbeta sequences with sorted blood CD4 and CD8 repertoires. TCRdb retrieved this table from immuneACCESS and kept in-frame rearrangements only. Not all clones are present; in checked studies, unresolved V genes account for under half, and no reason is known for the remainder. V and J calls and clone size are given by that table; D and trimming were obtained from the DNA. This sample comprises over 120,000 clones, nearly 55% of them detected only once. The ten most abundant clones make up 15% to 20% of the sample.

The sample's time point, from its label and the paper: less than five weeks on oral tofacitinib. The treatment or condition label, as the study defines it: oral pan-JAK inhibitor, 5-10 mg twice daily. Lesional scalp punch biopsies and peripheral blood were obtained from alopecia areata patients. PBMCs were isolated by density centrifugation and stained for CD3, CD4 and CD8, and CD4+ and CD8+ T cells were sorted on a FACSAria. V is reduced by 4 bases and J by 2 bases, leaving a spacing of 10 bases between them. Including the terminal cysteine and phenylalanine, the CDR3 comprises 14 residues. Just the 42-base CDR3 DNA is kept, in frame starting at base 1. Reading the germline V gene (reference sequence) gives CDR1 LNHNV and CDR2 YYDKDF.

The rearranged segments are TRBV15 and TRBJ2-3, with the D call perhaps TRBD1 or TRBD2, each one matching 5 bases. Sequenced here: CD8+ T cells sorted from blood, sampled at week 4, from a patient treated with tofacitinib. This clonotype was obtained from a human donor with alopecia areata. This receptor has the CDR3 CATSIEGNTDTQYF. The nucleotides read TGTGCCACCAGCATAGAGGGGAACACAGATACGCAGTATTTT. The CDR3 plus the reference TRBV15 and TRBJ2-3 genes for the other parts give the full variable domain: DAMVIQNPRYQVTQFGKPVTLSCSQTLNHNVMYWYQQKSSQAPKLLFHYYDKDFNNEADTPDNFQSRRPNTSFCFLDIRSPGLGDTAMYLCATSIEGNTDTQYFGPGTRLTVL.